This T cell receptor beta chain was found in a study of cytotoxic CD8 clonotypes in ibrutinib-treated CLL (dated by TCRdb to about 2021). Looking at the study overall: The cohort included about 15 treatment-naive and some twelve relapsed/refractory patients; around 17 were IGHV unmutated. Responses were partial in 24 patients and complete in 2; after median around 68 months follow-up, roughly 14 stayed in remission and roughly twelve progressed. The response samples were drawn at a median of approximately 12 months into treatment, with a range of roughly 6 to 36 months. An average of roughly 250,000 productive templates and tens of thousands of productive rearrangements was obtained per sample. Longitudinal samples were obtainable from about 30% of the roughly 86 participants in the trial. Cryopreserved peripheral blood mononuclear cells were collected at three points: before therapy, at response, and at either sustained remission or disease progression. All remission and progressive disease samples were collected while patients were still receiving ibrutinib. The paper's findings and limits, for the study overall: An increase in clonality was observed at ibrutinib response, with clonality remaining stable during sustained remission and falling back toward baseline at progression. Sampling times were not matched between sustained-remission and progressing patients, and lymph node repertoires were not studied. Public clonotypes were rare and either shrank or stayed stable during treatment, and the rise in clonality at ibrutinib response reflected expansion of private clonotypes. Baseline clonality was found to be higher than that of age-matched healthy donors and was strongly correlated with circulating CD8+ T-cell counts.

On a MiSeq, deep resolution sequencing aimed for a depth between 1 in 1 million and 1 in 200,000 T cells, with each clonotype covered 10x on average. TCR beta libraries were generated with the immunoSEQ hsTCRB Kit. Turning to the authors' computational methods: The data were analyzed with ImmunoSEQ Analyzer and ImmunoSEQ Data Assistant, and V, D and J gene assignments followed IMGT definitions. Clonality, which ranges from 0 to 1, was calculated by subtracting the normalized Shannon entropy of productive rearrangement frequencies from one. Only overrepresented clonotypes making up at least 0.05% of the repertoire of each patient were included in the public clonotype analysis. Repertoires from about a dozen age-matched healthy donors in immuneACCESS were used as clonality controls. This is the immuneACCESS table as TCRdb keeps it, with only in-frame sequences that have V and J called. A part of the clones is gone; compared with another copy, unresolved V genes explain less than half, and the rest is unexplained. The V and J calls and clone size were taken over from that table, and D and trimming were inferred from the DNA. Recorded for this sample are about 140,000 clones; 80% of them occurred a single time. Of the sample, less than 8.5% is held by the ten largest clones.

Details on this clone: What this receptor recognizes is not known. It has no much larger one-base neighbor in the sample; base qualities were not kept.

Roughly 2 micrograms of genomic DNA were extracted from cryopreserved PBMCs for TCR beta library preparation. Longitudinal blood samples from CLL patients on ibrutinib monotherapy underwent high-throughput TCR beta sequencing. The patients took part in an open-label, single-center phase 2 trial of ibrutinib monotherapy. This receptor was identified in a human donor with chronic lymphocytic leukemia. The sequences come from PBMCs, collected after 36 months of ibrutinib treatment.

The CDR3 here reads CASGAGTSGTTDTQYF. The DNA sequence is as follows: TGTGCTAGTGGAGCCGGGACTAGCGGAACCACAGATACGCAGTATTTT. The chain was built from TRBV12-5 and TRBJ2-3, with 11 bases aligning to TRBD2. Clipping removes 6 bases from V and 2 bases from J, with 7 as the unmatched junction base count. Reading the germline V gene gives CDR1 LGHNT and CDR2 FRNRAP. The CDR3 spans 16 residues, from the cysteine through the phenylalanine. Of the read, only the CDR3 DNA is kept; its 48 bases are in frame from base 1. The variable domain in full, with residues beyond the CDR3 obtained from the reference TRBV12-5 and TRBJ2-3 genes, is DARVTQTPRHKVTEMGQEVTMRCQPILGHNTVFWYRQTMMQGLELLAYFRNRAPLDDSGMPKDRFSAEMPDATLATLKIQPSEPRDSAVYFCASGAGTSGTTDTQYFGPGTRLTVL.